These 27 T cell receptor beta chains were sequenced from one sample in a study of OX40 agonist ivuxolimab in advanced cancers. The assay was immunoSEQ multiplex PCR, and TCRdb's table has in-frame clones only and misses some. The data hold around 51,000 clones, with about 86% observed a single time. The sequencing here drew on CD4+ or CD8+ T cells sorted from blood, taken in a trial of the OX40 agonist ivuxolimab. These receptors all come from an adult with an advanced solid tumor such as melanoma, head and neck, liver or kidney cancer.

The chain links TRBV2 to TRBJ2-1; the D gene is possibly TRBD1 (6 bases). Germline V lookup: CDR1 SNHLY, CDR2 FYNNEI. V lost 2 bases and J 7 bases, leaving 12 bases between the germline ends. This CDR3 region has 14 residues. The CDR3 DNA sequence: TGTGCCAGCAGTGAATCCAGGGGTGGTAATGAGCAGTTCTTC. This gives the protein CASSESRGGNEQFF.

This clone was counted once. The rearrangement uses TRBV7-2 and TRBJ2-7; D is unresolved. Between the trimmed V and J ends, which lost 1 base and 2 bases, there was a span of 3 bases. The CDR3 spans 12 residues. Germline CDR1 SGHTA, CDR2 FQGNSA. The chain's CDR3 is CASSLGAYEQYF. In DNA, the CDR3 is TGTGCCAGCAGCTTAGGGGCCTACGAGCAGTACTTC.

The count of this clone is one. V gene TRBV6-6 combines with J gene TRBJ1-6; D uncertain. The germline CDR1 and CDR2 sequences are MNHNY and SVGAGI (reference sequence). This CDR3 comprises 13 residues. V lost 2 bases, J lost 9 bases, and 8 bases lay in between. The CDR3 nucleotides are TGTGCCAGCAGTTACGTCGGGTTTTCACCCCTCCACTTT. This encodes CASSYVGFSPLHF.

V gene TRBV7-3 combines with J gene TRBJ2-3, with no clear D. Germline V lookup: CDR1 SGHTA, CDR2 FQGTGA. This CDR3 is 12 amino acids long. With 5 bases removed from V and 6 bases from J, the gap between germline ends came to 9 bases. Here the CDR3 reads CASSPNGDTQYF. The CDR3 DNA is TGTGCCAGCAGCCCAAACGGGGATACGCAGTATTTT.

The chain joins TRBV11-3 to TRBJ2-3, with TRBD2 matching 11 bases. Germline assignment: CDR1 SGHNT and CDR2 YENEEA. The CDR3 has 15 amino acids. The V gene end was trimmed by 4 bases and the J gene end by 6 bases; junction bases not matched to a gene: 6. This chain's CDR3 is CASSSSGRPQDTQYF. DNA of the CDR3: TGTGCCAGCAGCTCTAGCGGGAGGCCTCAGGATACGCAGTATTTT.

This clone came up once. This rearrangement joins TRBV6-5 to TRBJ1-1; possibly TRBD1 for D (5 bases). CDR1 and CDR2 from the germline V gene are MNHEY and SVGAGI. Trimming pared 4 bases from V and 3 bases from J, leaving 6 bases between. The CDR3 contains 12 residues. CDR3 DNA sequence: TGTGCCAGCAGTTCGGGGGACACTGAAGCTTTCTTT. As protein: CASSSGDTEAFF.

This chain connects TRBV7-2 to TRBJ1-5, with 7 bases aligning to TRBD1. CDR1 is SGHTA, CDR2 FQGNSA, per germline. The CDR3 spans 15 residues. J was trimmed by 3 bases and V by 1 base; bases with no gene match: 3. CDR3 amino acids: CASSLGDRDNQPQHF. CDR3 DNA sequence: TGTGCCAGCAGCTTAGGCGACAGGGACAATCAGCCCCAGCATTTT.

The chain is built from TRBV7-2 and TRBJ2-7; D could derive from TRBD1 or TRBD2 (5 bases each). Germline V gene data show CDR1 as SGHTA and CDR2 as FQGNSA. The ends were cut back, 3 bases at V and 2 bases at J, with 11 bases in the middle. CDR3 length: 14 residues. CDR3 bases: TGTGCCAGCAGCTTGGGGGACCTCGCCTACGAGCAGTACTTC. Its translation is CASSLGDLAYEQYF.

CDR3 DNA: TGTGCCAGCAGTTACTCACAGGGGGATGAGCAGTTCTTC. Its translation is CASSYSQGDEQFF. The chain is built from TRBV6-5 and TRBJ2-1; 8 bases align to TRBD1. CDR3 length: 13 amino acids. In germline, CDR1 is MNHEY, CDR2 SVGAGI. Trimming at V came to 0 bases and at J to 8 bases, leaving 0 bases not matched to a gene.

V is TRBV7-6 and J is TRBJ2-5; 7 bases are a match to TRBD2. Germline trimming cut 2 bases from V and 5 bases from J; bases unmatched to any gene: 5. Per the germline V gene, CDR1 is SGHVS and CDR2 is FNYEAQ. The CDR3 is 14 amino acids. The CDR3 is CASSLSSGVETQYF. CDR3 DNA sequence: TGTGCCAGCAGCTTAAGCAGCGGGGTTGAGACCCAGTACTTC.

This clone appeared a single time. The chain links TRBV5-1 to TRBJ2-7; 10 nucleotides match TRBD2. The CDR3 is 15 amino acids. Germline assignment: CDR1 SGHRS and CDR2 YFSETQ. The V gene end was trimmed by 4 bases and the J gene end by 4 bases; junction bases not matched to a gene: 8. The CDR3 sequence is CASSLGSSGGYEQYF. The CDR3 DNA sequence: TGCGCCAGCAGCCTGGGGTCTAGCGGGGGTTACGAGCAGTACTTC. Complete variable domain (other parts from reference TRBV5-1 and TRBJ2-7): KAGVTQTPRYLIKTRGQQVTLSCSPISGHRSVSWYQQTPGQGLQFLFEYFSETQRNKGNFPGRFSGRQFSNSRSEMNVSTLELGDSALYLCASSLGSSGGYEQYFGPGTRLTVT.

V is TRBV6-7 and J is TRBJ2-1, with TRBD1 matching 7 bases. TRBV6-7 is an open reading frame, and its role is uncertain. The CDR3 has 15 amino acids. V shed 2 bases and J 5 bases; nucleotides not matched to a gene: 6. The CDR3 loop is CASSYMGQPNNEQFF. As DNA, the CDR3 is TGTGCCAGCAGTTACATGGGACAGCCAAACAATGAGCAGTTCTTC.

In its sample, this clone was seen once. This rearrangement joins TRBV6-1 to TRBJ1-4; no reliable D call. The V gene lost 7 bases and the J gene lost 7 bases, with 13 bases spanning the gap. The germline V gene encodes CDR1 MNHNS and CDR2 SASEGT. The CDR3 consists of 13 residues. In nucleotides, the CDR3 is TGTGCCAGCATGGTGGGAGCGAGTGAAAAACTGTTTTTT. This sequence encodes CASMVGASEKLFF.

The CDR3 bases are TGCGCCAGCAGCCGCGGGACTACCAAAATACAAGAGACCCAGTACTTC. Its protein product is CASSRGTTKIQETQYF. The rearrangement uses TRBV5-1 and TRBJ2-5; TRBD2 matches 7 bases. The CDR3 covers 16 residues. In germline, CDR1 is SGHRS, CDR2 YFSETQ. The V gene end was trimmed by 4 bases and the J gene end by 2 bases; junction bases not matched to a gene: 11.

The chain couples TRBV4-2 to TRBJ2-2, with TRBD1 matching 7 bases. Germline-derived CDR1 and CDR2 are LGHNA and YNFKEQ. The CDR3 contains 16 residues. With 4 bases clipped from V and 2 bases from J, the junction kept 7 bases outside the gene matches. For the CDR3, the DNA is TGTGCCAGCAGCCGTCTGACAGGGCCAAACACCGGGGAGCTGTTTTTT. Translation gives CASSRLTGPNTGELFF.

V is TRBV5-1 and J is TRBJ1-2; TRBD1 agrees at 11 bases. V was clipped by 0 bases and J by 4 bases; unmatched bases: 11. The CDR3 is 18 amino acids. Per germline, CDR1 SGHRS and CDR2 YFSETQ. CDR3 region: CASSLDGTGGGSPYGYTF. DNA of the CDR3: TGCGCCAGCAGCTTGGACGGGACAGGGGGAGGATCCCCCTATGGCTACACCTTC.

The chain uses TRBV6-1 and TRBJ1-4; tentatively, D is TRBD1 (6 bases). Deletions cut 4 bases from V and 0 bases from J, with 12 bases between. CDR1 is MNHNS, CDR2 SASEGT, per germline. This CDR3 is built from 16 residues. Written as DNA, the CDR3 is TGTGCCAGCAGTGGGGGAAGGGGGACAACTAATGAAAAACTGTTTTTT. This gives the protein CASSGGRGTTNEKLFF.

The DNA of the CDR3 is TGTGCCAGCAGCTCCGCGGGAGGTGCAGATACGCAGTATTTT. Its protein product is CASSSAGGADTQYF. The rearrangement uses TRBV7-3 and TRBJ2-3; 8 nucleotides align to TRBD2. CDR3 size: 14 residues. CDR1 is SGHTA and CDR2 is FQGTGA in the germline V gene. The J segment lost 4 bases and the V segment lost 4 bases, leaving 4 bases of the junction unmatched.

This rearrangement joins TRBV6-1 to TRBJ1-2; 8 bases fit TRBD1. The CDR3 contains 15 residues. Germline CDR1 and CDR2: MNHNS and SASEGT. Trimming took 2 bases from V and 5 from J; bases not matched to a gene: 7. The CDR3 DNA reads TGTGCCAGCAGTGAACACTACAGGGGGGGGTATGGCTACACCTTC. Protein: CASSEHYRGGYGYTF.

This clone is a singleton in its sample. This chain links TRBV11-2 with TRBJ2-1; maybe TRBD2 (6 bases). V was trimmed by 4 bases and J by 0 bases, leaving 10 bases between them. The CDR3 length is 15 residues. Germline V lookup: CDR1 SGHAT, CDR2 FQNNGV. The CDR3 here is CASSSMGGSYNEQFF. The CDR3 coding sequence is TGTGCCAGCAGCTCGATGGGGGGCTCCTACAATGAGCAGTTCTTC.

The CDR3 region is CASAYRGDNTEAFF. The CDR3 coding sequence is TGTGCCAGCGCCTACAGGGGGGACAACACTGAAGCTTTCTTT. J is TRBJ1-1 and V is TRBV27; the match to TRBD1 covers 8 bases. The CDR3 consists of 14 residues. V was clipped by 8 bases and J by 2 bases; unmatched bases: 7. Germline assignment: CDR1 MNHEY and CDR2 SMNVEV (reference sequence).

The chain employs TRBV5-1 and TRBJ2-7; no reliable D call. The germline V and J ends were trimmed by 0 bases and 3 bases, with 7 bases remaining between them. This CDR3 is 13 amino acids long. Germline-derived CDR1 and CDR2 are SGHRS and YFSETQ. The CDR3 is CASSLDPHYEQYF. The DNA for the CDR3 is TGCGCCAGCAGCTTGGACCCACACTACGAGCAGTACTTC.

V and J are TRBV13 and TRBJ2-1; D remains unclear. CDR3 length equals 12 residues. Trimming left V 2 bases short and J 6 bases short, with 5 bases between. Germline CDR1 and CDR2: PRHDT and FYEKMQ (reference sequence). The CDR3 DNA reads as TGTGCCAGCAGCTTACGGGCCAATGAGCAGTTCTTC. This encodes CASSLRANEQFF.

V and J are TRBV10-3 and TRBJ2-5; weak D call: TRBD2 (6 bases). Deletions cut 8 bases from V and 1 base from J, with 8 bases between. Germline V CDR1 and CDR2: ENHRY, SYGVKD. The CDR3 extends over 12 amino acids. CDR3 nucleotides: TGTGCCATCGCGGGGTCCCAAGAGACCCAGTACTTC. Amino acids: CAIAGSQETQYF.

The chain links TRBV19 to TRBJ1-4, with D unresolved. The ends were cut back, 7 bases at V and 4 bases at J, with 16 bases in the middle. This CDR3 spans 15 amino acids. The germline gives CDR1 LNHDA, CDR2 SQIVND (reference sequence). The CDR3 DNA reads TGTGCCAGTAAGATTTCGAACACTCATAATGAAAAACTGTTTTTT. Translated, it gives CASKISNTHNEKLFF.

The chain joins TRBV21-1 to TRBJ2-7; TRBD2 was called by the table and not checked on the DNA. TRBV21-1 is a pseudogene locus. The CDR3 is made up of 17 amino acids. This chain's CDR3 is CASTPGLGGKWSYEQYF. CDR3 sequence (DNA): TGTGCCAGCACCCCAGGGCTGGGGGGTAAATGGTCCTACGAGCAGTACTTC.

This clone was picked up a small number of times. The chain's CDR3 is CARSLAEQYF. CDR3 DNA: TGTGCCAGAAGCCTCGCAGAGCAGTACTTC. The J gene is TRBJ2-7, the V gene TRBV5-3; D is undetermined. TRBV5-3 is recorded as an ORF, its role being uncertain. The CDR3 spans 10 residues. V was pared by 4 bases and J by 7 bases, with 6 bases between.